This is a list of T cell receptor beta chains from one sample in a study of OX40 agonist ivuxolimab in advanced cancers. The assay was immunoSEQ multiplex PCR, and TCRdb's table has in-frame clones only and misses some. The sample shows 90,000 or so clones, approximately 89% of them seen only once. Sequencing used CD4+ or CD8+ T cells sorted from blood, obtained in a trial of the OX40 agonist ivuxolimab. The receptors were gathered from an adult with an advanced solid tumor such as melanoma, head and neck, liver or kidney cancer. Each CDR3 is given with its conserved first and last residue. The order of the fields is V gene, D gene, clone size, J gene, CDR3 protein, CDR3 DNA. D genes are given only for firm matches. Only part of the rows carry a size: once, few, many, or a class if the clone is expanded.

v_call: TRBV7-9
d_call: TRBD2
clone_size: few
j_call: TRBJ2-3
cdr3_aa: CASSPLAGGDTDTQYF
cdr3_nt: TGTGCCAGCAGCCCCCTAGCGGGAGGGGACACAGATACGCAGTATTTT

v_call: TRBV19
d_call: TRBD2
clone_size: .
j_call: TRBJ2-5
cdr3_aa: CASSPAGGWQETQYF
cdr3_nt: TGTGCCAGTAGTCCAGCGGGAGGTTGGCAAGAGACCCAGTACTTC

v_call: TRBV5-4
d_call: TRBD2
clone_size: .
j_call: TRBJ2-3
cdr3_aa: CASSSLAGAPDTQYF
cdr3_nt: TGTGCCAGCAGCTCCTTAGCGGGAGCGCCAGATACGCAGTATTTT

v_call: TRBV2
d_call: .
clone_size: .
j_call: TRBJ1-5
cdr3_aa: CASSPLGDSNQPQHF
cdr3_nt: TGTGCCAGCAGTCCTTTGGGAGATAGCAATCAGCCCCAGCATTTT

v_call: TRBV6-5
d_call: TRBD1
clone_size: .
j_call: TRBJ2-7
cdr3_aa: CASSQTGGNEQYF
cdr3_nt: TGTGCCAGCAGTCAAACAGGGGGCAACGAGCAGTACTTC

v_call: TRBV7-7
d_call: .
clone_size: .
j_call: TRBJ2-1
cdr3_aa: CASSLGALAHEQFF
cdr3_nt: TGTGCTAGCAGCTTGGGGGCCCTAGCCCATGAGCAGTTCTTC

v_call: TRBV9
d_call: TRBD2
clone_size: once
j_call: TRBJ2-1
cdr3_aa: CASSVTSGNYNEQFF
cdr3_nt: TGTGCCAGCAGCGTGACTAGCGGGAACTACAATGAGCAGTTCTTC

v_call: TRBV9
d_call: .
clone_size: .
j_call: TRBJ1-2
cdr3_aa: CASSSSGLDRGYTF
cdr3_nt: TGTGCCAGCAGCAGCTCAGGGTTAGATCGCGGCTACACCTTC

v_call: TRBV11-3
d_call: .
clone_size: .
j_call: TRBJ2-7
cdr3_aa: CASSLDHGGDLEQYF
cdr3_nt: TGTGCCAGCAGCTTAGATCACGGCGGGGACCTCGAGCAGTACTTC

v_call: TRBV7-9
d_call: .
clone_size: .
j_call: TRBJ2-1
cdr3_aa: CASSGSYEQFF
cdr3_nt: TGTGCCAGCAGCGGCTCATATGAGCAGTTCTTC

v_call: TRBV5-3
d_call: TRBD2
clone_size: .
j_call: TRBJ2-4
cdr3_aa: CARSQNLAGGSWVAKNIQYF
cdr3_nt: TGTGCCAGAAGCCAAAATCTAGCGGGAGGGTCCTGGGTAGCCAAAAACATTCAGTACTTC

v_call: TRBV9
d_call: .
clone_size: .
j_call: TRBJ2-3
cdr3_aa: CASSVAGNTDTQYF
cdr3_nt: TGTGCCAGCAGCGTAGCGGGGAACACAGATACGCAGTATTTT

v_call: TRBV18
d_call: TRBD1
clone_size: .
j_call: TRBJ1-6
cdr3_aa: CASSPSDRGNSPLHF
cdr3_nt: TGTGCCAGCTCACCCTCGGACAGGGGTAATTCACCCCTCCACTTT

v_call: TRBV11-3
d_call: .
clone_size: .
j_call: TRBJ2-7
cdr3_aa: CASSLNRVSYEQYF
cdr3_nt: TGTGCCAGCAGCTTAAACCGGGTCTCCTACGAGCAGTACTTC

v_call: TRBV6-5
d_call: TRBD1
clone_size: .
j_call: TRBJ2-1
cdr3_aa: CASRYGQGWNEQFF
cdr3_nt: TGTGCCAGCAGATACGGACAGGGCTGGAATGAGCAGTTCTTC

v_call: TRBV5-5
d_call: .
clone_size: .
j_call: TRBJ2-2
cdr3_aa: CASSLEQGEAGELFF
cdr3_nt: TGTGCCAGCAGCTTGGAACAGGGTGAAGCCGGGGAGCTGTTTTTT

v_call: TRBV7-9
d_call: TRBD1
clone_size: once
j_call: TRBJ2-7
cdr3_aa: CASSRRTGDTYEQYF
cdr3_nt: TGTGCCAGCAGCCGACGGACAGGGGACACCTACGAGCAGTACTTC

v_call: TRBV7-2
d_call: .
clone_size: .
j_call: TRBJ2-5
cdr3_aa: CASSPEETRHYETQYF
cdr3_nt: TGTGCCAGCAGCCCGGAGGAGACTAGGCACTATGAGACCCAGTACTTC

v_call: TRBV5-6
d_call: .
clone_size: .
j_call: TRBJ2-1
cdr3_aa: CASSPARSSYNEQFF
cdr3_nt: TGTGCCAGCAGCCCGGCTAGGAGCTCCTACAATGAGCAGTTCTTC

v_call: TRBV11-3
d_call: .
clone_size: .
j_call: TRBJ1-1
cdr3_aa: CASSLLRRTEAFF
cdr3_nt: TGTGCCAGCAGCTTACTAAGGCGGACTGAAGCTTTCTTT

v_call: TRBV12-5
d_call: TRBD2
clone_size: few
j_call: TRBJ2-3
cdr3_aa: CASGLGLAGDTQYF
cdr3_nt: TGTGCTAGTGGTTTAGGACTAGCGGGAGATACGCAGTATTTT

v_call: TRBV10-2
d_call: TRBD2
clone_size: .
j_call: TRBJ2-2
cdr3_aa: CASSERAGVGTGELFF
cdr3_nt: TGCGCCAGCAGTGAACGAGCGGGAGTGGGAACCGGGGAGCTGTTTTTT

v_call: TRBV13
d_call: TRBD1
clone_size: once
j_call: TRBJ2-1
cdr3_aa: CASSLTGGEGGLQFF
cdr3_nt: TGTGCCAGCAGCCTAACAGGGGGCGAGGGAGGCTTGCAGTTCTTC

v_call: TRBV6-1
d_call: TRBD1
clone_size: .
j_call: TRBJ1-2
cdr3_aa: CASSERDRRLFYTF
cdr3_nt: TGTGCCAGCAGTGAAAGGGACAGGAGGTTGTTCTACACCTTC

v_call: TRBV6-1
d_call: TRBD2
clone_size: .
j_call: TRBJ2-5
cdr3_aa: CASSGLSGGREETQYF
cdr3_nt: TGTGCCAGCAGTGGGCTCAGCGGGGGTCGGGAAGAGACCCAGTACTTC

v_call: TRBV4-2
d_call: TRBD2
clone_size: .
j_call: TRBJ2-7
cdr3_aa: CASSLAGTSSYEQYF
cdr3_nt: TGTGCCAGCAGCCTTGCCGGGACTAGTTCCTACGAGCAGTACTTC

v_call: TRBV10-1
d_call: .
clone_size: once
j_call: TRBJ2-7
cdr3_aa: CASSDEQRGERRHSSYEQYF
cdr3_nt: TGCGCCAGCAGTGACGAGCAGAGGGGGGAAAGACGGCACAGTTCCTACGAGCAGTACTTC

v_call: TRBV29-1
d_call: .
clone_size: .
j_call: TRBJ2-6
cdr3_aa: CSVSGVGANVLTF
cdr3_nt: TGCAGCGTCTCAGGGGTCGGGGCCAACGTCCTGACTTTC

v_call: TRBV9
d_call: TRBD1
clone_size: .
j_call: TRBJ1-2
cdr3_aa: CASSVGQGALGNYGYTF
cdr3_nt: TGTGCCAGCAGCGTCGGACAGGGGGCGCTTGGAAACTATGGCTACACCTTC

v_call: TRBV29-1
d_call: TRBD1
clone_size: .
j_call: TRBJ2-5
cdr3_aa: CSVEVTGGSGTQYF
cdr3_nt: TGCAGCGTTGAAGTGACAGGGGGCTCCGGGACCCAGTACTTC

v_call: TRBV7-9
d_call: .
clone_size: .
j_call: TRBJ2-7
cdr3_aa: CASSKSPYEQYF
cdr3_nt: TGTGCCAGCAGCAAGAGCCCCTACGAGCAGTACTTC

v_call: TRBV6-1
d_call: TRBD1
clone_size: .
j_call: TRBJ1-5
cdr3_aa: CASSQGQTSNQPQHF
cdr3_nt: TGTGCCAGCAGCCAGGGACAGACGAGCAATCAGCCCCAGCATTTT

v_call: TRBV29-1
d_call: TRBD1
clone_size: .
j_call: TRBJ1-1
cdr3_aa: CSGIQGASTEAFF
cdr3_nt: TGCAGCGGCATTCAGGGGGCGAGCACTGAAGCTTTCTTT

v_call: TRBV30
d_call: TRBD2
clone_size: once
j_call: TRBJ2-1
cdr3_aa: CAWSRGSGGPDEQFF
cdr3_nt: TGTGCCTGGAGTCGTGGCAGCGGGGGTCCCGATGAGCAGTTCTTC

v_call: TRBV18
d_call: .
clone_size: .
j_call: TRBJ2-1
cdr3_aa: CASSPPRGGGSYNEQFF
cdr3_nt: TGTGCCAGCTCACCACCTCGGGGAGGGGGATCCTACAATGAGCAGTTCTTC

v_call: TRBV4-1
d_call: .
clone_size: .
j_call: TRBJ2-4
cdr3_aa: CASSQRDPRLAKNIQYF
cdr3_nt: TGCGCCAGCAGCCAACGTGACCCCAGACTAGCCAAAAACATTCAGTACTTC

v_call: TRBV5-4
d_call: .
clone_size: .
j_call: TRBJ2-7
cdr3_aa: CASSLLGAYSYEQYF
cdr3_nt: TGTGCCAGCAGCTTGTTAGGGGCATATTCTTACGAGCAGTACTTC

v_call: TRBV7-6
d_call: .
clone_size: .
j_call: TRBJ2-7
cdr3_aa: CASSALGGYEQYF
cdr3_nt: TGTGCCAGCAGCGCCCTCGGGGGCTACGAGCAGTACTTC

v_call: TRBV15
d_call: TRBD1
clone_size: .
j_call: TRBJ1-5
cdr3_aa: CATSRDRQGEQPQHF
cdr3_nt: TGTGCCACCAGCAGAGATCGACAGGGGGAGCAGCCCCAGCATTTT

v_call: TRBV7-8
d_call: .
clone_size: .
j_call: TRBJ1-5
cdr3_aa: CASSLVASSNQPQHF
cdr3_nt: TGTGCCAGCAGCTTAGTGGCCTCCTCCAATCAGCCCCAGCATTTT

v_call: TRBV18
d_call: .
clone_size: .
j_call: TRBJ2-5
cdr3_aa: CASSPPGRLSSQYF
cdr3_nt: TGTGCCAGCTCACCACCGGGACGCCTGTCTTCCCAGTACTTC

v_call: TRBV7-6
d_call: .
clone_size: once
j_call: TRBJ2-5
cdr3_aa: CASSFSGEETQYF
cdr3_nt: TGTGCCAGCAGCTTTTCAGGAGAAGAGACCCAGTACTTC

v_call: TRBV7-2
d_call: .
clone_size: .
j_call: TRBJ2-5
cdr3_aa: CASSLLRETQYF
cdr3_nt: TGTGCCAGCAGCCTCCTGCGAGAGACCCAGTACTTC

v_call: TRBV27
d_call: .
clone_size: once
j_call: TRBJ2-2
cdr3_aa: CASSLDRAGAGELFF
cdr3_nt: TGTGCCAGCAGTTTAGACAGGGCGGGAGCCGGGGAGCTGTTTTTT

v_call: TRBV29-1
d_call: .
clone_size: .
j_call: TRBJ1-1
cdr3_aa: CSVAPGAILRAFF
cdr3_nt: TGCAGCGTGGCCCCCGGGGCGATATTGAGGGCTTTCTTT

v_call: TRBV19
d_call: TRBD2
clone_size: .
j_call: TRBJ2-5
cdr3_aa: CASSGTSDKKTQYF
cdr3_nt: TGTGCCAGTAGTGGGACTAGCGACAAGAAGACCCAGTACTTC

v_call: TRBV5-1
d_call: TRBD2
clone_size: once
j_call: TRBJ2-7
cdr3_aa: CASSRGPSGSYEQYF
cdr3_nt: TGCGCCAGCAGCCGCGGACCTAGCGGGAGCTACGAGCAGTACTTC

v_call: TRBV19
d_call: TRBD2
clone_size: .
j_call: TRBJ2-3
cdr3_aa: CASSIAAGDGDTQYF
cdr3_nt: TGTGCCAGTAGTATAGCGGCGGGAGATGGAGATACGCAGTATTTT

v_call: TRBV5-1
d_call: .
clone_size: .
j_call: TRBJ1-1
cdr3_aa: CASSLGQMNTEAFF
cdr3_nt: TGCGCCAGCAGCTTGGGGCAGATGAACACTGAAGCTTTCTTT

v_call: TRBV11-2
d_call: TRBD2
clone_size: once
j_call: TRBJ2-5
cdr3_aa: CASSPGLAIRPTQYF
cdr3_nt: TGTGCCAGCAGCCCCGGACTAGCAATTAGGCCGACCCAGTACTTC

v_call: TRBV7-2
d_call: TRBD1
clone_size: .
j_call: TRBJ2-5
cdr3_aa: CASSLVGPGQGNIQETQYF
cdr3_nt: TGTGCCAGCAGCTTAGTTGGGCCGGGACAGGGAAATATACAAGAGACCCAGTACTTC

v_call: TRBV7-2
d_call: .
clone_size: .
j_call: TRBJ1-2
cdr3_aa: CASSLEMEIYGYTF
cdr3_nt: TGTGCCAGCAGCTTAGAGATGGAGATCTATGGCTACACCTTC